This T cell receptor (beta chain) stems from a study of control samples from healthy donors and cancer patients. Sequencing was performed with immunoSEQ multiplex PCR; in TCRdb, only in-frame clones are kept and a portion is missing. Of about 80,000 clones in the sample, 91% were seen once. The germline gives CDR1 LNHDA, CDR2 SQIVND (reference sequence). The CDR3 is 13 residues long. Trimming removed 4 bases from V and 5 bases from J, with 11 bases in between. Sequenced material: blood. The chain employs TRBV19 and TRBJ1-1, with D possibly being TRBD1 (5 bases). The sequence was obtained from a man between 45 and 60 years old in good health. The CDR3 region is CASSTGRRTEAFF. As DNA, the CDR3 is TGTGCCAGTAGTACAGGGAGGAGGACTGAAGCTTTCTTT.